The 20 T cell receptor beta chains reported below all come from one sample, sequenced in a study of blood T cell repertoires in COVID-19. Sequencing was performed with immunoSEQ multiplex PCR; in TCRdb, only in-frame clones are kept and a portion is missing. Of approximately 130,000 clones listed, more than 70% were seen once; the top ten hold approximately 4%. The sample taken for sequencing was peripheral blood. These receptors were taken from a human donor in a cohort sampled during active COVID-19.

The chain recombines TRBV7-2 with TRBJ1-1; 10 nucleotides align to TRBD1. J was trimmed by 4 bases and V by 4 bases; bases with no gene match: 3. The CDR3 consists of 14 residues. Germline V gene lookup returns CDR1 SGHTA and CDR2 FQGNSA. For the CDR3, the DNA is TGTGCCAGCAGCTGGGGACAGGGGAGCACTGAAGCTTTCTTT. This codes for CASSWGQGSTEAFF.

Comments on this clone: This sample includes further DNA sequences coding for the same CDR3. V gene TRBV25-1 combines with J gene TRBJ1-2, with D maybe TRBD1 (5 bases). Germline values: CDR1 MGHDK, CDR2 SYGVNS. The germline V and J ends were trimmed by 2 bases and 2 bases, with 9 bases remaining between them. This CDR3 is built from 14 residues. DNA of the CDR3: TGTGCCAGCAGTGAAGGAGGGGACAACTATGGCTACACCTTC. It yields the protein CASSEGGDNYGYTF.

This chain connects TRBV28 to TRBJ2-6; 7 bases fit TRBD1. J lost 2 bases, V lost 5 bases, and 9 bases had no gene match. The CDR3 covers 17 residues. In germline, CDR1 is MDHEN, CDR2 SYDVKM. The CDR3 protein is CASSELTGLAGANVLTF. In nucleotides, the CDR3 is TGTGCCAGCAGTGAACTGACAGGGTTAGCTGGGGCCAACGTCCTGACTTTC.

The V call is TRBV7-9, the J call TRBJ1-1, with TRBD1 matching 8 bases. The V segment lost 6 bases and the J segment 4 bases; nucleotides outside the gene matches: 10. CDR1 is SEHNR, CDR2 FQNEAQ, per germline (reference sequence). The CDR3 contains 15 residues. The chain's CDR3 is CASRPDRGGITEAFF. The CDR3 DNA is TGTGCCAGCAGGCCCGACAGGGGAGGGATCACTGAAGCTTTCTTT.

The chain combines TRBV5-4 with TRBJ2-3, with D uncertain. This CDR3 region has 15 residues. The ends were cut back, 4 bases at V and 0 bases at J, with 12 bases in the middle. Germline CDR1 and CDR2: SGHNT and YYREEE (reference sequence). The CDR3 sequence is CASSATMLSTDTQYF. In nucleotides, the CDR3 is TGTGCCAGCAGCGCCACAATGCTGAGCACAGATACGCAGTATTTT.

This chain connects TRBV3-1 (or the pseudogene TRBV3-2) to TRBJ2-7; weak D call: TRBD2 (6 bases). Trimming took off 1 base at V and 1 base at J, with 8 bases between the two ends. Germline CDR1 reads LGHDT; CDR2 reads YNNKEL (reference sequence). The CDR3 spans 14 residues. The CDR3 loop reads CASSQAGTSYEQYF. CDR3 bases: TGTGCCAGCAGCCAAGCCGGGACTTCCTACGAGCAGTACTTC.

This rearrangement joins TRBV28 to TRBJ2-3; tentatively, D is TRBD1 (5 bases). The CDR3 runs 12 residues. The germline V and J ends were trimmed by 6 bases and 2 bases, with 6 bases remaining between them. Germline V gene sequence: CDR1 MDHEN, CDR2 SYDVKM. The CDR3 loop is CASRTDTDTQYF. The CDR3 DNA is TGTGCCAGCAGGACAGACACAGATACGCAGTATTTT.

The rearrangement links TRBV7-9 to TRBJ2-3; D is perhaps TRBD2 (5 bases). V was pared by 5 bases and J by 3 bases, with 12 bases between. Germline-derived CDR1 and CDR2 are SEHNR and FQNEAQ (reference sequence). The CDR3 sequence is 14 residues long. CDR3 region: CASSGSAVTDTQYF. Here the CDR3 DNA reads TGTGCCAGCAGCGGGAGCGCGGTAACAGATACGCAGTATTTT.

V and J are TRBV19 and TRBJ1-4; D not resolved. The V gene's germline CDR1 is LNHDA and CDR2 SQIVND (reference sequence). The CDR3 has 14 amino acids. V was trimmed by 7 bases and J by 0 bases, leaving 9 bases between them. The CDR3 reads CASKGGATNEKLFF. The CDR3 DNA follows: TGTGCCAGTAAGGGCGGGGCAACTAATGAAAAACTGTTTTTT.

This clone has a handful of counts. The J gene is TRBJ1-5, the V gene TRBV9, with no clear D. The V end lost 8 bases, the J end lost 2 bases, and 11 bases lay between the germline ends. Germline V gene data show CDR1 as SGDLS and CDR2 as YYNGEE. The CDR3 length is 13 residues. The DNA of the CDR3 is TGTGCCAGGACCGGGGTTGGCAATCAGCCCCAGCATTTT. Protein: CARTGVGNQPQHF.

V is TRBV5-1 and J is TRBJ2-3; TRBD2 agrees at 9 bases. Germline values: CDR1 SGHRS, CDR2 YFSETQ. The V gene end was trimmed by 0 bases and the J gene end by 1 base; junction bases not matched to a gene: 3. This CDR3 comprises 16 residues. The chain's CDR3 is CASSLEASGGTDTQYF. CDR3 DNA sequence: TGCGCCAGCAGCTTGGAGGCTAGCGGGGGCACAGATACGCAGTATTTT. Using reference TRBV5-1 and TRBJ2-3 for the parts outside the CDR3, the full variable domain is KAGVTQTPRYLIKTRGQQVTLSCSPISGHRSVSWYQQTPGQGLQFLFEYFSETQRNKGNFPGRFSGRQFSNSRSEMNVSTLELGDSALYLCASSLEASGGTDTQYFGPGTRLTVL.

The V gene is TRBV30, the J gene TRBJ2-2; 8 bases line up with TRBD2. Losses at the gene ends were 7 bases for V and 0 bases for J; bases not matched to a gene: 7. In germline, CDR1 is GTSNPN, CDR2 SVGIG (reference sequence). The CDR3 totals 15 residues. Here the CDR3 reads CASKSSGANTGELFF. For the CDR3, the DNA is TGTGCCTCGAAAAGTAGCGGGGCGAACACCGGGGAGCTGTTTTTT. The complete variable domain, with remaining parts taken from reference TRBV30 and TRBJ2-2, reads SQTIHQWPATLVQPVGSPLSLECTVEGTSNPNLYWYRQAAGRGLQLLFYSVGIGQISSEVPQNLSASRPQDRQFILSSKKLLLSDSGFYLCASKSSGANTGELFFGEGSRLTVL.

The gene calls are TRBV7-2 and TRBJ2-3, with a tentative D call TRBD2 (8 bases). The ends were cut back, 2 bases at V and 5 bases at J, with 17 bases in the middle. The germline CDR1 and CDR2 sequences are SGHTA and FQGNSA. This CDR3 is 16 amino acids long. The CDR3 protein is CASSLRSGRQGDTQYF. CDR3 in DNA: TGTGCCAGCAGCTTACGCAGCGGGAGACAGGGAGATACGCAGTATTTT.

The CDR3 spells CASSLAGTASGGYTF. The CDR3 DNA reads TGTGCCAGCAGCTTGGCCGGGACTGCCTCGGGGGGCTACACCTTC. The chain combines TRBV5-4 with TRBJ1-2; the D gene is possibly TRBD1 (5 bases). Trimming cost V 0 bases and J 8 bases, with 17 bases left between them. This CDR3 is 15 amino acids long. Germline V lookup: CDR1 SGHNT, CDR2 YYREEE (reference sequence).

In this sample, this clone turned up once. This chain joins TRBV6-5 and TRBJ2-5; D might be TRBD2 (6 bases). Trimming left V 6 bases short and J 0 bases short, with 11 bases between. Germline V gene data show CDR1 as MNHEY and CDR2 as SVGAGI. CDR3 length: 14 amino acids. The CDR3: CASRRDAYQETQYF. Written as DNA, the CDR3 is TGTGCCAGCAGGCGGGATGCCTACCAAGAGACCCAGTACTTC.

The J gene is TRBJ1-5, the V gene TRBV7-2; no reliable D call. This CDR3 has 15 residues. Per the germline V gene, CDR1 is SGHTA and CDR2 is FQGNSA. V was clipped by 1 base and J by 5 bases, with 12 bases between them. The CDR3 reads CASSLEQQPYQPQHF. The CDR3 DNA reads TGTGCCAGCAGCTTAGAACAGCAACCTTATCAGCCCCAGCATTTT. The entire variable domain, with the rest obtained from reference TRBV7-2 and TRBJ1-5, is as follows: GAGVSQSPSNKVTEKGKDVELRCDPISGHTALYWYRQSLGQGLEFLIYFQGNSAPDKSGLPSDRFSAERTGGSVSTLTIQRTQQEDSAVYLCASSLEQQPYQPQHFGDGTRLSIL.

The chain has TRBV6-2 or TRBV6-3 and TRBJ2-7; TRBD2 matches 10 bases. The length of the CDR3 is 14 residues. V gave up 6 bases and J gave up 7 bases; unmatched junction bases: 9. Per the germline V gene, CDR1 is MNHEY and CDR2 is SVGEGT. The CDR3 protein is CASSHLAGVGEQYV. The CDR3 DNA reads TGTGCCAGCAGCCATCTAGCGGGAGTTGGAGAGCAGTACGTC.

The rearrangement joins TRBV30 to TRBJ1-6; D remains ambiguous. The CDR3 totals 15 residues. Germline-derived CDR1 and CDR2 are GTSNPN and SVGIG (reference sequence). V was shortened by 0 bases and J by 4 bases, with 10 bases between the two germline ends. The CDR3 reads CAWSVGTGYNSPLHF. In DNA, the CDR3 is TGTGCCTGGAGTGTGGGTACGGGATATAATTCACCCCTCCACTTT.

This rearrangement joins TRBV19 to TRBJ1-1; no clear D. CDR1 and CDR2 from the germline V gene are LNHDA and SQIVND (reference sequence). This CDR3 is 15 amino acids long. Trimming took 3 bases from V and 0 from J, leaving 11 bases between them. The CDR3 coding sequence is TGTGCCAGTAGTATCTCCGAGGTGATGAACACTGAAGCTTTCTTT. Translated: CASSISEVMNTEAFF.

This rearrangement joins TRBV29-1 to TRBJ2-3; 8 positions match TRBD1. Germline V gene data show CDR1 as SQVTM and CDR2 as ANQGSEA. V lost 6 bases, J lost 2 bases, and 10 bases stayed unmatched. The CDR3 totals 15 residues. The CDR3 loop is CSVPPDRAHTDTQYF. In nucleotides, the CDR3 is TGCAGCGTGCCCCCGGACAGGGCCCACACAGATACGCAGTATTTT.